These 9 T cell receptor beta chains came from one sample sequenced in a study of sequential checkpoint blockade in melanoma. Repertoires were generated with immunoSEQ multiplex PCR, while TCRdb's copy carries only in-frame clones and drops some. The table lists around 2,300 clones, 20% to 25% of them singletons. Treatment defined: randomized to nivolumab then ipilimumab (arm A) or the reverse (arm B). This material consisted of tumor tissue (inferred from file names), taken from a patient given nivolumab and ipilimumab in sequence. The receptors were sampled from a human donor with melanoma.

This clone was recorded many times. The chain is built from TRBV11-3 and TRBJ2-7; TRBD1 aligns across 8 bases. The V and J ends lost 3 bases and 6 bases, in that order; junction bases with no gene match: 13. Germline-derived CDR1 and CDR2 are SGHNT and YENEEA. This CDR3 has 16 residues. The DNA of the CDR3 is TGTGCCAGCAGCTTGGCAAGGGGCAGGGGGCGAGTCGAGCAGTACTTC. Its protein is CASSLARGRGRVEQYF.

The chain links TRBV19 to TRBJ2-7; D possibly corresponds to TRBD1 (5 bases). Germline-derived CDR1 and CDR2 are LNHDA and SQIVND (reference sequence). The length of the CDR3 is 14 residues. Trimming pared 4 bases from V and 4 bases from J, leaving 14 bases between. This CDR3 is CASSRQMGSYEQYF. CDR3 nucleotides: TGTGCCAGTAGTAGACAGATGGGGTCATACGAGCAGTACTTC.

The rearrangement uses TRBV18 and TRBJ2-1, with TRBD1 identical over 8 bases. The CDR3 contains 17 residues. In germline, CDR1 is KGHSH, CDR2 LQKENI. V lost 1 base and J lost 3; bases outside the gene matches: 8. This CDR3 is CASSPRDRGRIYNEQFF. CDR3 nucleotide sequence: TGTGCCAGCTCACCACGCGACAGGGGTCGAATCTACAATGAGCAGTTCTTC.

By share, this clone counts as medium-sized. V gene TRBV11-3 combines with J gene TRBJ2-1; D remains unclear. This CDR3 spans 15 amino acids. CDR1 and CDR2 (germline): SGHNT, YENEEA. Trimming stripped 5 bases from V and 2 bases from J, with 13 bases between. CDR3: CASSATPYPYNEQFF. CDR3 coding DNA: TGTGCCAGCAGCGCGACCCCCTACCCCTACAATGAGCAGTTCTTC.

This clone is termed large. This chain connects TRBV11-3 to TRBJ2-2; 8 bases align to TRBD1. Germline CDR1 is SGHNT and CDR2 is YENEEA. This CDR3 is 15 amino acids long. V lost 6 bases, J lost 4 bases, and 7 bases stayed unmatched. CDR3 sequence: CASSSTGVLTGELFF. The CDR3 nucleotides are TGTGCCAGCAGTTCGACAGGGGTTCTCACCGGGGAGCTGTTTTTT.

This clone occurred a few times. V and J are TRBV30 and TRBJ1-4, with TRBD1 as a possible D gene (6 bases). Trimming left V 5 bases short and J 8 bases short, with 12 bases between. The CDR3 spans 12 residues. Germline V gives CDR1 GTSNPN, CDR2 SVGIG (reference sequence). CDR3 coding DNA: TGTGCCTGGCAGGGGAGTGAGGAAAAACTGTTTTTT. Protein: CAWQGSEEKLFF.

This clone is categorized as medium-sized. The chain couples TRBV11-3 to TRBJ2-2; 9 bases agree with TRBD2. The CDR3 length is 15 residues. Germline values: CDR1 SGHNT, CDR2 YENEEA. V shed 4 bases, J shed 6 bases, and the junction held 6 bases outside the gene matches. CDR3 DNA: TGTGCCAGCAGCTGGGGGACTAGCCAGCCCGGGGAGCTGTTTTTT. Amino acid sequence: CASSWGTSQPGELFF.

This clone was observed a handful of times. The gene calls are TRBV18 and TRBJ2-5; D is uncertain. The CDR3 has 15 residues. Per the germline V gene, CDR1 is KGHSH and CDR2 is LQKENI. Trimming removed 5 bases from V and 0 bases from J, with 13 bases in between. CDR3 loop: CASSTGPPYQETQYF. The CDR3, as DNA: TGTGCCAGCTCAACCGGGCCTCCTTACCAAGAGACCCAGTACTTC.

The table lists this clone with a few counts. The J gene is TRBJ1-2, the V gene TRBV10-2, with 7 bases identical to TRBD1. The CDR3 is made up of 16 amino acids. Germline loops: CDR1 WSHSY, CDR2 SAAADI. V was clipped by 7 bases and J by 1 base; unmatched bases: 12. DNA for the CDR3: TGCGCCAGCACAGATCTCCCCGGGACAGATAACTATGGCTACACCTTC. Its translation: CASTDLPGTDNYGYTF.